What follows describes a single T cell receptor (beta chain). The CDR3 is 11 amino acids. Germline assignment: CDR1 SNHLY and CDR2 FYNNEI. V was shortened by 3 bases and J by 7 bases, with 6 bases between the two germline ends. These data are taken from a study of CDR3 diversity in severe acne. TCRdb reanalysed the PCR reads using MiXCR and keeps one entry per CDR3 protein. The sample consists of under 100,000 distinct CDR3 sequences, around 50% of them appearing once. The chain couples TRBV2 to TRBJ2-5, with no clear D. The sequencing sample was made of blood. This sequence was found in a male donor in good health, serving as a control. The CDR3 coding sequence is TGTGCCAGCAGTGACTCAGGGACCCAGTACTTC. Translated, it gives CASSDSGTQYF. The whole variable domain, filled in from reference TRBV2 and TRBJ2-5, reads EPEVTQTPSHQVTQMGQEVILRCVPISNHLYFYWYRQILGQKVEFLVSFYNNEISEKSEIFDDQFSVERPDGSNFTLKIRSTKLEDSAMYFCASSDSGTQYFGPGTRLLVL.